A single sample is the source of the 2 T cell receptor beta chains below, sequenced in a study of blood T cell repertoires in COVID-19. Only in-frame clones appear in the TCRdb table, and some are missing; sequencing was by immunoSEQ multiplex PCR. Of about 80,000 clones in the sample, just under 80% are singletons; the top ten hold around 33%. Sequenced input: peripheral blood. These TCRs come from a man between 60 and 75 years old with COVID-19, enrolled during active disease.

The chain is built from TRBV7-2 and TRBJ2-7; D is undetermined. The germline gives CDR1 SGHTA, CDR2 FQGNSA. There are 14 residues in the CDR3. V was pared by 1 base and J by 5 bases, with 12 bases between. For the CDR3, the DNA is TGTGCCAGCAGCTTAGACCCCAGTCTCGACGAGCAGTACTTC. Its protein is CASSLDPSLDEQYF.

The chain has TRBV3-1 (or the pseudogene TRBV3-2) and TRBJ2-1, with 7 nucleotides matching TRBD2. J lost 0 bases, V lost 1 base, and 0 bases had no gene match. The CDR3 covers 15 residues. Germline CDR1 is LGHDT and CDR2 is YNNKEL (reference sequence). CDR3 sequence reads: CASSQGTSSYNEQFF. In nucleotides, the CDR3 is TGTGCCAGCAGCCAAGGGACTAGCTCCTACAATGAGCAGTTCTTC.